Listed below are T cell receptor beta chains from one sample, sequenced in a study of blood T cell repertoires in COVID-19. Libraries were prepared by immunoSEQ multiplex PCR; TCRdb keeps only in-frame clonotypes and omits some of them. Among about 170,000 clones listed, 80% to 85% were seen once. Sequencing used peripheral blood. The receptors stem from a man in his 70s with active or convalescent COVID-19. The CDR3 runs from the conserved cysteine through the conserved F or W. The D gene is left open where the match is weak. Some rows have no size entry. The others give once, few or many, or a class for an expanded clone.

len,d_gene,j_gene,v_gene,abundance,CDR3nt,CDR3aa
14,TRBD1,TRBJ2-7,TRBV28,.,TGTGCCAGCAGTTTCGGGGACAGAGTGTACGAGCAGTACTTC,CASSFGDRVYEQYF
13,.,TRBJ2-4,TRBV24-1,.,TGTGCCACCAGTGATCGGTCAGGATACATTCAGTACTTC,CATSDRSGYIQYF
15,.,TRBJ2-6,TRBV7-2,.,TGTGCCAGCAGCCCACAGAGCTCTGGGGCCAACGTCCTGACTTTC,CASSPQSSGANVLTF
13,.,TRBJ1-2,TRBV5-1,.,TGCGCCAGCAGCTTGGAGCCTAACTATGGCTACACCTTC,CASSLEPNYGYTF
12,.,TRBJ1-6,TRBV30,few,TGTGCCTGGAGTGCCTCGAGGGCACCCCTCCACTTT,CAWSASRAPLHF
15,.,TRBJ1-4,TRBV7-2,.,TGTGCCAGCAGCTCCGCTCGGGGGTCTAATGAAAAACTGTTTTTT,CASSSARGSNEKLFF
20,TRBD1,TRBJ2-7,TRBV12-5,.,TGTGCTAGTGGTTTATTCCCAGGCTCTACCGGGACAGGGGGCTCGTACGAGCAGTACTTC,CASGLFPGSTGTGGSYEQYF
14,TRBD1,TRBJ2-1,TRBV28,.,TGTGCCAGCCACACCCAGGGGGCGGGCGATGAGCAGTTCTTC,CASHTQGAGDEQFF
14,.,TRBJ1-2,TRBV6-2/TRBV6-3,.,TGTGCCAGCAGCCTCACCCAGGGGTCCTATGGCTACACCTTC,CASSLTQGSYGYTF
15,.,TRBJ2-3,TRBV6-1,.,TGTGCCAGCAGTGATGGCGGGTTGCGCACAGATACGCAGTATTTT,CASSDGGLRTDTQYF
16,TRBD1,TRBJ2-1,TRBV2,.,TGTGCCAGCACGATGATACTCACCTCCGGGACAGGGGTTTCGTTCTTC,CASTMILTSGTGVSFF
12,.,TRBJ2-7,TRBV9,many,TGTGCCAGCAGCCCCCGCGCCTACGAGCAGTACTTC,CASSPRAYEQYF
15,TRBD1,TRBJ2-5,TRBV3-1/TRBV3-2,.,TGTGCCAGCAGCTCCCAACAGGGGGCTATAGAGACCCAGTACTTC,CASSSQQGAIETQYF
15,TRBD1,TRBJ2-2,TRBV5-1,.,TGCGCCAGCAGCCTGGACAGGGGGTGGACCGGGGAGCTGTTTTTT,CASSLDRGWTGELFF
16,TRBD1,TRBJ1-1,TRBV27,.,TGTGCCAGCAGCCGGGACAGGAAACCAACGAACACTGAAGCTTTCTTT,CASSRDRKPTNTEAFF
13,.,TRBJ2-1,TRBV27,.,TGTGCCAGCGGGGACTTCCTCTACAATGAGCAGTTCTTC,CASGDFLYNEQFF
17,.,TRBJ2-2,TRBV11-2,.,TGTGCCAGCAGACCCATAAGCCCGGGGATCGACACCGGGGAGCTGTTTTTT,CASRPISPGIDTGELFF
15,.,TRBJ2-3,TRBV6-2/TRBV6-3,.,TGTGCCAGCAGTTATGAGGCAGGGATAACAGATACGCAGTATTTT,CASSYEAGITDTQYF
15,TRBD1,TRBJ2-1,TRBV18,.,TGTGCCAGCTCACCACGACAGGGGGCCAACAATGAGCAGTTCTTC,CASSPRQGANNEQFF
15,TRBD1,TRBJ1-2,TRBV6-2/TRBV6-3,.,TGTGCCAGCAGTTACCGGGACAGGGGGATTAATGGCTACACCTTC,CASSYRDRGINGYTF
14,TRBD1,TRBJ1-6,TRBV6-6,.,TGTGCCAGCAGAAGGACAGGTGAAAGAACACCCCTCCACTTT,CASRRTGERTPLHF
13,TRBD1,TRBJ1-2,TRBV11-2,.,TGTGCCAGCAGCCAGGACAGGAACTATGGCTACACCTTC,CASSQDRNYGYTF
13,.,TRBJ2-1,TRBV7-9,.,TGTGCCAGCAGCTCCCTCTCGGGTAATGAGCAGTTCTTC,CASSSLSGNEQFF
13,.,TRBJ2-7,TRBV10-3,.,TGTGCCTCCTCCCAGGGGAGCTCCTACGAGCAGTACTTC,CASSQGSSYEQYF
13,TRBD1,TRBJ1-1,TRBV12-3/TRBV12-4,once,TGTGCCAGCACCTTCGGCCGGGACAGGGGAGCTTTCTTT,CASTFGRDRGAFF
15,.,TRBJ1-1,TRBV27,once,TGTGCCAGCAGACTTAGGGGGATGATCAACACTGAAGCTTTCTTT,CASRLRGMINTEAFF
15,.,TRBJ1-6,TRBV4-3,.,TGCGCCAGCAGCCAAGAACCCAGGGCTAATTCACCCCTCCACTTT,CASSQEPRANSPLHF
16,TRBD1,TRBJ2-1,TRBV5-4,.,TGTGCCAGCAGCCCCAGTTTAAGACAGGGTGGCGATGAGCAGTTCTTC,CASSPSLRQGGDEQFF
14,.,TRBJ1-1,TRBV4-3,.,TGCGCCAGCAGGCGGGATCTGAGGGACACTGAAGCTTTCTTT,CASRRDLRDTEAFF
16,TRBD1,TRBJ1-4,TRBV18,.,TGTGCCAGCTCACCCACCGCCGGGACAGAGGATGAAAAACTGTTTTTT,CASSPTAGTEDEKLFF
15,.,TRBJ1-3,TRBV29-1,.,TGCAGCGTTGAAGATTGGGCGGGGCCCAGGAACACCATATATTTT,CSVEDWAGPRNTIYF
15,TRBD2,TRBJ2-1,TRBV9,.,TGTGCCAGCAGCTTCAGCGGGAGAGATGGCAATGAGCAGTTCTTC,CASSFSGRDGNEQFF
16,.,TRBJ1-5,TRBV19,.,TGTGCCAGTAGTATTCCCCTCGGGATGGGCAATCAGCCCCAGCATTTT,CASSIPLGMGNQPQHF
14,.,TRBJ1-4,TRBV28,.,TGTGCCAGCAGCGCGGGGGGAACTAATGAAAAACTGTTTTTT,CASSAGGTNEKLFF
16,.,TRBJ1-2,TRBV19,.,TGTGCCAGTAGTTCCCGACAGCAAACCCGAAACTATGGCTACACCTTC,CASSSRQQTRNYGYTF
13,.,TRBJ2-5,TRBV30,.,TGTGCCTGGGGTGCCTATTACCAAGAGACCCAGTACTTC,CAWGAYYQETQYF
13,.,TRBJ1-6,TRBV14,.,TGTGCCAGCAGCCAAGTCCTCAGTTCACCCCTCCACTTT,CASSQVLSSPLHF
14,.,TRBJ2-5,TRBV13,.,TGTGCCAGCAGCTTAAGGCCTAGAGAAGAGACCCAGTACTTC,CASSLRPREETQYF
16,TRBD2,TRBJ2-1,TRBV24-1,.,TGTGCCACCAGTGACAACCGGGACTACTCCTACAATGAGCAGTTCTTC,CATSDNRDYSYNEQFF
12,TRBD1,TRBJ1-4,TRBV29-1,.,TGCAGCGTGGGACAGACTAATGAAAAACTGTTTTTT,CSVGQTNEKLFF
15,.,TRBJ2-5,TRBV19,.,TGTGCCAGTAGTACCGCCGGACTTCTCTCAGAGACCCAGTACTTC,CASSTAGLLSETQYF
16,TRBD2,TRBJ2-5,TRBV9,once,TGTGCCAGCAGCATCGGACTAGCGGGAATCCAAGAGACCCAGTACTTC,CASSIGLAGIQETQYF